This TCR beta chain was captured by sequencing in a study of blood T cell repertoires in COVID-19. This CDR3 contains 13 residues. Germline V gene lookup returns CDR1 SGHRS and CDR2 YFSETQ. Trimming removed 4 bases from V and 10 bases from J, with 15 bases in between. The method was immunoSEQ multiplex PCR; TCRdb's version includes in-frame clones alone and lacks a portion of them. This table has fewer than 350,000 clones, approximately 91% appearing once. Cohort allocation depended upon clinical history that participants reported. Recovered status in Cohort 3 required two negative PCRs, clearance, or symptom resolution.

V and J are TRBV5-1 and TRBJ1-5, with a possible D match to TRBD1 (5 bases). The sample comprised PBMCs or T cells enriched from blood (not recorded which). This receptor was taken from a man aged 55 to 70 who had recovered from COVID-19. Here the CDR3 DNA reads TGCGCCAGCAGCGGGACTGCGGGGGGTCCCCAGCATTTT. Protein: CASSGTAGGPQHF.